A selection of T cell receptor beta chains follows, all from one sample in a study of Graves' ophthalmopathy and Graves' hyperthyroidism. Via MiXCR, TCRdb re-called the multiplex PCR reads, giving one row per CDR3 protein. The data hold around 1.1 million distinct CDR3 sequences, with about 35% observed a single time. The sequenced sample consisted of peripheral blood or thyroid tissue (not recorded which). These receptors were collected from an adult man with Graves' hyperthyroidism. Both conserved end residues are part of each CDR3. Fields, in order: V gene, CDR3 length, J gene, CDR3 protein.

TRBV6-6	15	TRBJ1-1	CASSQGNWMNTEAFF
TRBV2	14	TRBJ2-5	CASRGSSTGETQYF
TRBV30	14	TRBJ2-7	CAWGGLAGGYEQYF
TRBV15	15	TRBJ1-5	CATSRDNSGNQPQHF
TRBV28	14	TRBJ2-7	CASSPTGANSQQYF
TRBV4-2	14	-	CASSGGWSEETQYF
TRBV6-1	14	TRBJ2-5	CASPAPDYQETQYF
TRBV6-5	14	TRBJ2-7	CASSYARVVGEQYF
TRBV6-5	15	TRBJ1-5	CASSYSSTGNQPQHF
TRBV6-5	17	TRBJ1-5	CASSYSFSTVSNQPQHF
TRBV5-1	16	TRBJ1-3	CASSLGAAGSGNTIYF
TRBV19	14	TRBJ1-2	CASSIGTGRFGYTF
TRBV4-2	13	TRBJ1-5	CASSHNSNQPQHF
TRBV19	14	TRBJ1-5	CASSSGQGEQPQHF
TRBV20-1	11	TRBJ2-5	CSARDRIAQYF
TRBV15	12	TRBJ1-1	CATSSGPPIAFF
TRBV2	15	TRBJ2-7	CASNPSGTGNYEQYF